This TCR beta chain was retrieved from a study of T cells in women clearing cervical HPV infection. Study-wide results and caveats: CIN3+ cases had significantly higher TCR repertoire richness than controls, but evenness did not differ. Combining TCR richness with V gene abundances gave 0.65 to 0.85 AUC.

A word on this clone: Its target is not known. From the germline J gene comes the end of the CDR3, since the read stops 3 residues before it.

Measured with immunoSEQ multiplex PCR; TCRdb has only the in-frame clones, and not every one. Its table lists around 48,000 clones. Dot-blot hybridization genotyped cervical HPV amplified with MY09/MY11 PCR. Looked up from germline, CDR1 is SGHRS and CDR2 is YFSETQ. V lost 2 bases and J lost 4, with 13 bases in between. This CDR3 comprises 14 residues. The sequence was collected from a woman between 18 and 75 years old with a cervical HPV16 infection that either progressed to CIN3+ or cleared (not recorded which). Sequencing was done on a sample of blood buffy coat. V gene TRBV5-1 combines with J gene TRBJ2-7; D is possibly TRBD1 (5 bases). Incomplete CDR3 DNA: TGCGCCAGCAGCTTAACCACAGGAAGTTACGAG. This sequence encodes CASSLTTGSYE. The complete CDR3 protein is CASSLTTGSYEQYF.